This TCR beta chain was documented in a study of T cells in localized non-small cell lung cancer. Broader study findings: Heterogeneity is still possible, as just one tumor region was sequenced. Uninvolved adjacent lung showed peak T cell clonality, exceeding tumor. Median detection of top 100 tumor clones in adjacent lung was around 57 clones.

To note about this clone: Its target is not known.

Sequencing was performed with immunoSEQ multiplex PCR; in TCRdb, only in-frame clones are kept and a portion is missing. The sample lists tens of thousands of clones, 70% to 90% seen once, with 20% to 25% in the top ten. The germline V gene encodes CDR1 SGHRS and CDR2 YFSETQ. V lost 3 bases to trimming and J lost 4 bases, with 16 bases between them. CDR3 length equals 16 residues. The source was peripheral blood, collected before any cancer treatment. The TCR was taken from a woman aged 40-69 years with stage I squamous cell lung carcinoma. The chain uses TRBV5-1 and TRBJ2-2; D might be TRBD1 (5 bases). CDR3 amino acids: CASSSFDRAGTGELFF. In DNA form, the CDR3 reads TGCGCCAGCAGCTCTTTTGACAGAGCTGGCACCGGGGAGCTGTTTTTT.